Detailed here is one T cell receptor (beta chain). Which antigen it targets is not known. The record has no base qualities; no much larger clone is one base away. This sample was taken from a study of cytomegalovirus exposure and HLA in healthy donors (dated by TCRdb to about 2017). With respect to the entire study: In an earlier analysis of approximately 640 of the donors, around 300 Gb of sequence data and some 120 million unique TCR beta sequences from approximately 180 million T cells were reported. Genome-wide SNP genotypes for about 55% of the roughly 670 donors were used in a later genetic analysis, which treated that subset as a discovery cohort. The aim of the study was to test whether cataloging public T cell receptors could identify signatures of past pathogen exposure. Four to six DR-DQ haplotypes were handled as single units for association and clustering because linkage in the cohort was strong. The study profiled the T cell repertoires of about 720 subjects by immunosequencing and related them to cytomegalovirus serostatus. To study patterns of TCR occurrence, a later analysis re-analyzed previously published TCR beta repertoires from hundreds of donors and added high-resolution HLA genotyping. Rather than drawing on any new phenotypic data, the later analysis identified candidate immune exposures from TCR beta sequences and the way those sequences occurred across donors. To predict cytomegalovirus infection status, the study brought together high-throughput TCR immunosequencing, statistical association of individual TCRs with disease status, and machine learning. Among 398 genotyped donors of the cohort, an average of about 240,000 unique TCR beta nucleotide sequences was sequenced per donor, of which about 18% were non-productive. Of the approximately 400 genotyped donors, about 84% fell in the genetic ancestry cluster associated with self-reported Caucasian donors. In an earlier analysis of 587 of the donors, high-throughput TCR beta sequencing was used to judge whether each TCR beta V gene segment behaved as functional or pseudogenic. Typing coverage differed by locus: A, B, C, DRB1 and DQB1 were typed in about 620-640 donors, DQA1 in around 500, DPA1 in around 600, and DPB1 in about 450. An early release covering some 640 HLA-typed donors comprised approximately 300 gigabases of sequencing data and tens of millions of unique TCR sequences. A separate validation cohort of 100 to 150 different subjects was used in addition to the 666-subject first cohort. Donor age, sex, ethnicity and CMV serostatus were collected together with the repertoire data. HLA typing included class I and class II loci at four-digit resolution. Every repertoire in the discovery cohort had been generated on one and the same sequencing platform. Paper-wide results and their limitations: A later analysis found that HLA-associated TCR beta chains were more clonally expanded and had lower generation probabilities than equally common non-associated chains. While some public TCRs were present in many individuals, most TCR sequences turned up only very rarely across donors. A total of about 150 TCR beta chains were listed by the study as associated with cytomegalovirus. A few of the identified cytomegalovirus-associated TCR beta chains were confirmed in vitro to be specific for cytomegalovirus antigens. The authors suggested that the approach could potentially be generalized to other disease states and immunological phenotypes. Correlated functional status among segregating V segments might reflect linkage disequilibrium, but an unknown experimental factor could not be ruled out. The classifier was reported to diagnose cytomegalovirus status with high specificity and sensitivity in both the original and validation cohorts. Because HLA typing was unavailable for some donors at each locus, only the typed subset was used in association tests. In a later analysis, TCR association rates were found to vary across HLA loci, with the most associated TCRs seen for DRB1 alleles and the fewest for HLA-C alleles. The presence/absence analyses assumed that sequencing depth was roughly uniform across donors, and that assumption may not be true. An association between a missense DCLRE1C variant and V-gene and J-gene trimming of TCR beta chains was found in a later genetic analysis and replicated in an independent cohort. The only immune exposure information available for the cohort was CMV serostatus. In this cohort, only TCR beta chains were sequenced, and detectable features were limited by the absence of alpha or paired-chain data. A later analysis reported that several top co-occurrence clusters appeared linked to parvovirus B19, influenza, CMV and Epstein-Barr virus. A later genetic analysis reported fewer N-insertions in productive TCRs among donors in an Asian-associated ancestry cluster than the 666-donor mean. A cluster of highly shared sequence variants was judged likely to represent a technical artifact of the sequencing pipeline. When HLA alleles, especially DR and DQ, strongly co-occurred, attributing TCR associations to individual alleles was difficult. The earlier analysis of some 560 of the donors excluded 15 to 20 rarely observed V segments, including chromosome 9 orphons, because counts were too low. Specific HLA alleles were associated with more than 15,000 TCR beta sequences at a false discovery rate of 0.05 in a later analysis. In a later analysis, most CMV-associated TCR beta chains were found to appear HLA-restricted, with HLA associations seemingly driven largely by CMV exposure. An earlier analysis of 587 of the donors showed that most TCR beta V segments appeared in productive rearrangements either about 87% or about 30% of the time, which broadly matched IMGT annotations. A further reported finding was that TCR beta sequences accurately predicted the HLA-A and HLA-B alleles for most subjects in the first cohort. The 87-base-pair reads could not distinguish some IMGT-functional V segments, including TRBV6-2 and TRBV6-3, so those segments were excluded.

In total, roughly 710 healthy bone marrow donors made up the cohort. At the time of sampling, every cohort member was nominally healthy, though immune exposures that went unrecorded were likely present. The donor tested CMV seropositive, placing the donor among the roughly 300 seropositive members of the cohort. Each donor provided a peripheral blood sample, and peripheral blood mononuclear cells were used for TCR beta sequencing. The Qiagen DNeasy Blood Extraction Kit was used to extract genomic DNA from the blood cell samples. V is cut back by 5 bases and J by 2 bases, with 6 bases in the junction unmatched. Inclusive of the bounding cysteine and phenylalanine, the CDR3 is 17 residues long. The read is trimmed to its CDR3 DNA, 51 bases read in frame from base 1. Sequences SGHNT (CDR1) and YENEEA (CDR2) are obtained from the germline V gene. The library was generated by the immunoSEQ multiplex PCR assay. The multiplex PCR relied on a mix of 60 forward primers for TCR Vbeta segments and 13 reverse primers for TCR Jbeta segments. The CDR3 region of rearranged TCR beta genes was amplified from genomic DNA with a multiplex PCR assay. On the Illumina HiSeq System, the amplified TCR beta libraries were sequenced as 87-base-pair reads. As for the original processing: In a later analysis, some 80 million unique TCR beta chains were counted across the roughly 700 repertoires, and roughly 11 million of these chains were shared by at least two donors. To remove PCR and sequencing errors, raw reads were error-corrected and collapsed into unique sequences using a nearest-neighbor algorithm that merged closely related sequences. V, D and J gene segments were assigned by aligning CDR3 sequences to IMGT reference sequences. For a sequence to be retained, a match of at least six nucleotides was required to both a V gene segment and a J gene segment. A rearrangement was called productive if the CDR3 had no stop codons and remained in frame with V and J, and every other rearrangement was called non-productive. CDR3 was defined by IMGT convention, running from the second conserved V-encoded cysteine to the conserved J-encoded phenylalanine. The earlier analysis of some 600 of the donors excluded sequences that lacked an unambiguous match to a single V gene segment. An earlier analysis of 450 to 650 of the donors called V segments functional above 56.7% productive rearrangements and segregating when the between-donor standard deviation exceeded 5%. A statistical classification framework was built for diagnosing cytomegalovirus status from the catalog of TCR beta chain sequences. In a later analysis, TCR nucleotide sequences were compared against IMGT/GENE-DB human TR gene sequences so that V and J genes could be assigned. A later analysis assigned CDR3 sequences and most-parsimonious VDJ recombination scenarios with the TCRdist pipeline. In a later analysis, every TCR beta chain was defined by the combination of its CDR3 amino acid sequence and its V-gene family, and reads without a unique V-gene family were dropped. In a later analysis, 500 to 650 highly shared, low-generation-probability nucleotide sequences were removed to address suspected cross-contamination and a sequencing artifact. For each public chain, a later analysis derived a clonal expansion index from normalized ranks of inferred template counts within each repertoire. In a later analysis, generation probabilities were computed using a VDJ recombination model fitted to out-of-frame rearrangements, and the results were checked against IGoR. A later analysis scored TCR-TCR, TCR-HLA and TCR-CMV co-occurrence with hypergeometric tests, applying a repertoire-size bias correction to TCR pairs. In a later analysis, false discovery rates were estimated by permuting HLA or CMV assignments 20 times. In a later analysis, co-occurring TCRs were grouped using DBSCAN, with TCRdist sequence similarity added in when clustering inside HLA-allele-positive subsets. Repertoires with fewer than 30,000 or more than 120,000 public chains, plus five repertoires with anomalous nucleotide sharing, were excluded from co-occurrence clustering. The table comes from immuneACCESS by way of TCRdb, which keeps in-frame sequences with V and J called. Part of the clones is missing from these tables; in studies checked, under half for an unresolved V gene and the rest for unknown reasons. D and trimming were read from the DNA, whereas the V and J calls and clone size are those reported in that table. The sample yields about 200,000 clones; about an eighth were counted once. The ten largest clones add up to approximately 7.8% of the sample.

Rearrangement joined TRBV11-3 to TRBJ2-2, with 12 middle bases fitting TRBD2. This TCR derives from a man aged 45-60 years in good health and CMV-seropositive. Sequenced: PBMCs. CDR3 sequence: CASSLTSGGLNTGELFF. The bases are TGTGCCAGCAGCCTGACTAGCGGGGGCCTAAACACCGGGGAGCTGTTTTTT.